This T cell receptor (beta chain) is drawn from a study of vaccination effects on CD4 cells after COVID-19. This CDR3 has 16 residues. Germline lookup yields CDR1 KGHSH and CDR2 LQKENI. V was shortened by 2 bases and J by 8 bases, with 21 bases between the two germline ends. Regarding this clone: Its antigen remains unidentified.

Profiled with immunoSEQ multiplex PCR; TCRdb holds only in-frame clones, not every one. The data contain about 73,000 clones, 78% of them singletons. ViraFEST used viral peptide pools to expand antigen-specific CD4+ T cells before sequencing. CD4+ T cells were isolated after less than 13 days of culture. Vaccinated participants had no history of SARS-CoV-2 infection and tested negative for nucleocapsid antibodies. The culture medium for 1.5 million to 2.5 million PBMC per well included 8.5 to 10 IU/ml IL-2 and 9.5 to 10 ug/ml peptides. This receptor was identified in a human donor who received a COVID-19 vaccine. The rearrangement uses TRBV18 and TRBJ1-2, with a tentative D call TRBD1 (6 bases). The sample in question was CD4+ T cells from PBMCs cultured with SARS-CoV-2 spike peptides, obtained before COVID-19 vaccination. DNA of the CDR3: TGTGCCAGCTCACCAGAAGGCGGAGGGGGACTAAGGGGCTACACCTTC. Translating it yields CASSPEGGGGLRGYTF.